This TCR beta chain was obtained from a study of T cell repertoires in cytomegalovirus infection. Study background: TCR beta signatures that were public indicated CMV infection and matching HLA type.

V lost 11 bases and J 7 bases, leaving 11 bases between the germline ends. There are 11 residues in the CDR3. Germline V gene data show CDR1 as MGHDK and CDR2 as SYGVNS. Each CDR3 protein gets one entry after TCRdb re-called the reads with MiXCR. Of some 920,000 distinct CDR3 sequences in the sample, around 32% were seen once. Of note for this clonotype: Antigen: not known.

Sequenced here: cultured CD8+ T cells from PBMCs, sampled from culture after CMV antigen stimulation. This sequence originates from a human donor in good health (CMV status not recorded). Some clones in this sample may be carry-over from other donors' samples. The gene calls are TRBV25-1 and TRBJ2-2; D unresolved. Written as DNA, the CDR3 is TGTGCCGCGTGGGCAGGCGGGGAGCTGTTTTTT. Protein sequence: CAAWAGGELFF.